Listed below are T cell receptor beta chains from one sample, sequenced in a study of cytomegalovirus exposure and HLA in healthy donors. Profiled with immunoSEQ multiplex PCR; TCRdb holds only in-frame clones, not every one. The repertoire holds 150,000 to 200,000 clones, with approximately 88% as singletons. The sequencing input was PBMCs. Receptors were obtained from a boy aged 2-15 years in good health and CMV-seronegative. CDR3s include the opening cysteine and the closing phenylalanine or tryptophan. A D gene is named only where the DNA matches it firmly. Clone size appears in some rows only: once, few, many, or a class for an expanded clone.

>.|.|TRBV5-1|TRBJ1-6
TGCGCCAGCAGCTTGGGTCCCGGTACTAATTCACCCCTCCACTTT
CASSLGPGTNSPLHF
>.|.|TRBV6-5|TRBJ2-3
TGTGCCAGCAGCTATACCTATCCAGATACGCAGTATTTT
CASSYTYPDTQYF
>.|.|TRBV4-3|TRBJ2-5
TGCGCCAGCAGCCAGGCCTTTCAAGAGACCCAGTACTTC
CASSQAFQETQYF
>TRBD1|.|TRBV30|TRBJ1-1
TGTGCCTGGAGGGCCGTGACAGGGGGAATGAACACTGAAGCTTTCTTT
CAWRAVTGGMNTEAFF
>.|.|TRBV29-1|TRBJ1-1
TGCAGCGTTGTGGCAGGGCGAAGGGACACTGAAGCTTTCTTT
CSVVAGRRDTEAFF
>TRBD2|.|TRBV6-1|TRBJ2-1
TGTGCCAGCAGCCCGGGGGGGAGTGGCTACAATGAGCAGTTCTTC
CASSPGGSGYNEQFF
>TRBD1|.|TRBV5-1|TRBJ2-1
TGCGCCAGCAGCTTGGGGGGACAGACCCTCAATGAGCAGTTCTTC
CASSLGGQTLNEQFF
>.|few|TRBV30|TRBJ1-1
TGTGCCTGGAGTGTACTGGGAGCCGGGGGGCGAGATAATGAAGCTTTCTTT
CAWSVLGAGGRDNEAFF
>.|once|TRBV5-6|TRBJ1-3
TGTGCCAGCAGCTTAGGCCCACCACAGGACTCTGGAAACACCATATATTTT
CASSLGPPQDSGNTIYF
>.|.|TRBV29-1|TRBJ2-1
TGCAGCGTTGAAGGGAGGGGACTCCGATACAATGAGCAGTTCTTC
CSVEGRGLRYNEQFF
>.|.|TRBV27|TRBJ1-5
TGTGCCAGCAGTCAAATTTTTAGCAATCAGCCCCAGCATTTT
CASSQIFSNQPQHF
>TRBD2|few|TRBV4-3|TRBJ2-1
TGCGCCAGCAGCCAAGCCCTAGCGGGGGTTAATGAGCAGTTCTTC
CASSQALAGVNEQFF
>TRBD1|.|TRBV30|TRBJ1-1
TGTGCCTGGAGTATCGGGACAGTTCTCCATGAAGCTTTCTTT
CAWSIGTVLHEAFF
>.|.|TRBV19|TRBJ1-1
TGTGCCAGTAGTATGGAGGACAGATGGAACACTGAAGCTTTCTTT
CASSMEDRWNTEAFF
>.|few|TRBV7-2|TRBJ1-2
TGTGCCAGCAGCTTAAATTGGGGAGGGAGCTATGGCTACACCTTC
CASSLNWGGSYGYTF
>.|.|TRBV19|TRBJ2-6
TGTGCCAGTAGTTATTGGGCTGGTGGCAGGCCAACTGGGGCCAACGTCCTGACTTTC
CASSYWAGGRPTGANVLTF
>.|.|TRBV6-1|TRBJ2-7
TGTGCCAGCAGTGAAGGAGGGAAGATATCAGGGGACTACGAGCAGTACTTC
CASSEGGKISGDYEQYF
>.|.|TRBV28|TRBJ1-6
TGTGCCAGCAGCTCCTTGGGGGGGGAGAGCTCCTATAATTCACCCCTCCACTTT
CASSSLGGESSYNSPLHF
>.|.|TRBV7-2|TRBJ2-4
TGTGCCAGCAGTGACAAGGTCCTACTAGCCAAAAACATTCAGTACTTC
CASSDKVLLAKNIQYF
>.|once|TRBV19|TRBJ1-5
TGTGCCAGTAGTACAACAGGGTTTAGCAATCAGCCCCAGCATTTT
CASSTTGFSNQPQHF
>.|.|TRBV25-1|TRBJ1-2
TGTGCCAGCAGTGAAGGCGGGGGCTACACCTTC
CASSEGGGYTF
>.|.|TRBV30|TRBJ1-2
TGTGCCTGGAGTGCGGGGACAAACTATGGCTACACCTTC
CAWSAGTNYGYTF
>.|.|TRBV30|TRBJ1-2
TGTGCCTGGAGTGGAGATGAGACATCCTATGGCTACACCTTC
CAWSGDETSYGYTF
>.|.|TRBV6-4|TRBJ2-3
TGTGCCAGCAGTGAATCAGGGGAAGATACGCAGTATTTT
CASSESGEDTQYF